These 28 T cell receptor beta chains were all obtained from the same sample, sequenced in a study of Graves' ophthalmopathy and Graves' hyperthyroidism. From RNA, the CDR3 regions of TCR beta chains were amplified and sequenced. In the first round, RT-PCR was carried out with HTBI primers, and a multiplex PCR formed the second round. One entry per CDR3 protein, called by TCRdb with MiXCR from the multiplex PCR reads. The top ten hold 40% to 55% of the sample, which has 200,000 to 300,000 distinct CDR3 sequences, around 42% seen once. The source material was peripheral blood. The receptor set was obtained from an adult man with Graves' ophthalmopathy.

The chain has TRBV7-2 and TRBJ1-5; 8 bases are a match to TRBD1. The CDR3 loop spans 15 amino acids. The V segment lost 2 bases and the J segment 6 bases; nucleotides outside the gene matches: 6. Germline values: CDR1 SGHTA, CDR2 FQGNSA. For the CDR3, the DNA is TGTGCCAGCAGCTTACACGGGACAGGAGGTCAGCCCCAGCATTTT. Translating gives CASSLHGTGGQPQHF.

This clonotype has a handful of counts. V usage is TRBV12-3 or TRBV12-4 and J usage is TRBJ2-2; TRBD2 matches at 10 bases. The CDR3 covers 16 residues. The V and J ends lost 5 bases and 6 bases, in that order; junction bases with no gene match: 9. For the CDR3, the DNA is TGTGCCAGCAGTCCGCGAATAGCGGGAGGCCCCGGGGAGCTGTTTTTT. Protein product: CASSPRIAGGPGELFF.

The chain couples TRBV7-4 to TRBJ1-4; 8 nucleotides match TRBD1. V lost 5 bases and J lost 5; bases outside the gene matches: 22. This CDR3 comprises 20 residues. Germline-derived CDR1 and CDR2 are SGHVT and SQSDAQ. CDR3 protein: CASSLTDRGWLGVGNEKLFF. As DNA, the CDR3 is TGTGCCAGCAGCCTAACCGACAGGGGATGGCTAGGAGTGGGGAATGAAAAACTGTTTTTT.

The V gene is TRBV10-3, the J gene TRBJ1-2; 12 bases agree with TRBD1. CDR1 is ENHRY and CDR2 is SYGVKD in the germline V gene. V shed 10 bases and J 5 bases; nucleotides not matched to a gene: 11. The CDR3 has 15 residues. The CDR3 here is CASRLGQGASYGYTF. For the CDR3, the DNA is TGTGCCAGCAGGCTGGGACAGGGGGCTTCTTATGGCTACACCTTC.

In regard to this clonotype: The junction does not match germline at one end; this may be a read error. The gene calls are TRBV7-8 and TRBJ1-1; a weak D match, TRBD1 (5 bases). The CDR3 sequence is 14 residues long. From germline, CDR1 is SGHVS and CDR2 FQNEAQ. The CDR3: CASSPRTLNTEAFF. In DNA form, the CDR3 reads TGCGCCAGCAGCCCACGGACACTGAACACTGAAGCTTTCTTT.

CDR3 region: CASSQDHQGETQYF. The CDR3 nucleotides are TGTGCCAGCAGCCAAGATCACCAGGGAGAGACCCAGTACTTC. The V gene is TRBV12-5, the J gene TRBJ2-5; possible D gene TRBD1, 5 bases. Germline V gene data show CDR1 as LGHNT and CDR2 as FRNRAP. This CDR3 has 14 amino acids. The full variable domain, its missing parts supplied by reference TRBV12-5 and TRBJ2-5, is DARVTQTPRHKVTEMGQEVTMRCQPILGHNTVFWYRQTMMQGLELLAYFRNRAPLDDSGMPKDRFSAEMPDATLATLKIQPSEPRDSAVYFCASSQDHQGETQYFGPGTRLLVL.

This clonotype was picked up a small number of times. The chain recombines TRBV14 with TRBJ2-2, with 9 bases fitting TRBD1. V lost 0 bases, J lost 7 bases, and 9 bases stayed unmatched. Per the germline V gene, CDR1 is SGHDN and CDR2 is FVKESK. This CDR3 spans 17 amino acids. The CDR3: CASSQDRNRGLGGELFF. The CDR3 coding sequence is TGTGCCAGCAGCCAAGATCGAAACAGGGGGCTCGGCGGGGAGCTGTTTTTT. Together with reference TRBV14 and TRBJ2-2, the CDR3 gives the full variable domain: EAGVTQFPSHSVIEKGQTVTLRCDPISGHDNLYWYRRVMGKEIKFLLHFVKESKQDESGMPNNRFLAERTGGTYSTLKVQPAELEDSGVYFCASSQDRNRGLGGELFFGEGSRLTVL.

The chain uses TRBV7-8 and TRBJ2-7, with TRBD1 matching 8 bases. The V segment lost 4 bases and the J segment 0 bases; nucleotides outside the gene matches: 2. The CDR3 length is 14 residues. CDR1 is SGHVS, CDR2 FQNEAQ, per germline. In DNA form, the CDR3 reads TGTGCCAGCAGCTGGACAGGGAGCTCCTACGAGCAGTACTTC. Its translation is CASSWTGSSYEQYF.

This clonotype turned up a few times. The chain combines TRBV7-6 with TRBJ2-2; a weak D match, TRBD2 (5 bases). Trimming cost V 1 base and J 7 bases, with 13 bases left between them. Germline CDR1 is SGHVS and CDR2 is FNYEAQ. The CDR3 runs 15 residues. For the CDR3, the DNA is TGTGCCAGCAGCTTAGGGAGGATCGGAGGCGGGGAGCTGTTTTTT. It yields the protein CASSLGRIGGGELFF.

A few counts support this clonotype. V gene TRBV7-2 combines with J gene TRBJ2-7; a weak D match, TRBD1 (5 bases). The length of the CDR3 is 15 residues. Germline CDR1 is SGHTA and CDR2 is FQGNSA. V shed 6 bases and J shed 6 bases, with 21 bases lying between them. The CDR3 spells CASRSLDTPVSEQYF. As DNA, the CDR3 is TGTGCCAGCAGGTCCCTGGACACCCCAGTGAGCGAGCAGTACTTC.

This clonotype was counted only a few times. The chain recombines TRBV19 with TRBJ1-3; D gene uncertain. CDR3 length: 14 residues. Germline V lookup: CDR1 LNHDA, CDR2 SQIVND (reference sequence). V lost 3 bases to trimming and J lost 0 bases, with 6 bases between them. This chain's CDR3 is CASSIGSSGNTIYF. In DNA form, the CDR3 reads TGTGCCAGTAGTATCGGGAGCTCTGGAAACACCATATATTTT.

The chain is built from TRBV18 and TRBJ1-1; D may be TRBD1 (6 bases). Per the germline V gene, CDR1 is KGHSH and CDR2 is LQKENI. The V end lost 2 bases, the J end lost 1 base, and 11 bases lay between the germline ends. The CDR3 length is 15 residues. The CDR3 bases are TGTGCCAGCTCACCATACGCAGGGGCGAACACTGAAGCTTTCTTT. As protein: CASSPYAGANTEAFF.

The chain carries TRBV12-3 or TRBV12-4 and TRBJ2-5; 7 bases are shared with TRBD2. With 4 bases clipped from V and 1 base from J, the junction kept 12 bases outside the gene matches. The CDR3 spans 17 residues. CDR3 bases: TGTGCCAGCAGTTCTCTGTCAACGGGGGGACTCCAAGAGACCCAGTACTTC. Protein sequence: CASSSLSTGGLQETQYF.

The rearrangement uses TRBV29-1 and TRBJ2-7, with a possible D match to TRBD2 (9 bases). Germline assignment: CDR1 SQVTM and CDR2 ANQGSEA. V dropped 2 bases and J dropped 5 bases, with 16 bases sitting between them. The length of the CDR3 is 14 residues. The CDR3 region has the DNA TGCAGCGTTGAACCTAGCGGGACAGGCAACGAGCAGTACTTC. Translating it yields CSVEPSGTGNEQYF.

This CDR3 is CSAHTGGANTGELFF. DNA for the CDR3: TGCAGTGCGCATACGGGGGGAGCGAACACCGGGGAGCTGTTTTTT. The gene calls are TRBV20-1 and TRBJ2-2; 7 bases match TRBD2. The CDR3 is 15 amino acids. Per the germline V gene, CDR1 is DFQATT and CDR2 is SNEGSKA (reference sequence). The V gene end was trimmed by 6 bases and the J gene end by 0 bases; junction bases not matched to a gene: 7.

This clonotype showed up just once. The rearrangement joins TRBV19 to TRBJ2-2, with D tentatively TRBD1 (6 bases). CDR3 length: 14 amino acids. Deletions cut 3 bases from V and 1 base from J, with 6 bases between. Per germline, CDR1 LNHDA and CDR2 SQIVND (reference sequence). CDR3: CASSMGQNTGELFF. CDR3 nucleotide sequence: TGTGCCAGTAGTATGGGACAGAACACCGGGGAGCTGTTTTTT.

The chain joins TRBV3-1 to TRBJ2-5; 8 bases map to TRBD1. Trimming at V came to 3 bases and at J to 5 bases, leaving 5 bases not matched to a gene. The CDR3 length is 14 residues. Germline V gives CDR1 LGHDT, CDR2 YNNKEL (reference sequence). Here the CDR3 reads CASSQDRAGETQYF. The CDR3 region has the DNA TGTGCCAGCAGCCAGGACAGGGCGGGGGAGACCCAGTACTTC.

The rearrangement uses TRBV10-3 and TRBJ1-1; possibly TRBD1 for D (5 bases). Looked up from germline, CDR1 is ENHRY and CDR2 is SYGVKD. The length of the CDR3 is 15 residues. V dropped 6 bases and J dropped 1 base, with 15 bases sitting between them. CDR3 nucleotide sequence: TGTGCCATCAGCGGGGGGAATGAGCAGAACACTGAAGCTTTCTTT. It is translated as CAISGGNEQNTEAFF.

The chain uses TRBV9 and TRBJ1-6; TRBD1 matches 12 bases. The CDR3 sequence is 16 residues long. The V gene end was trimmed by 2 bases and the J gene end by 9 bases; junction bases not matched to a gene: 6. Germline CDR1 and CDR2: SGDLS and YYNGEE. The CDR3 here is CASSVGQGAGVSPLHF. CDR3 nucleotides: TGTGCCAGCAGCGTGGGACAGGGGGCTGGGGTTTCACCCCTCCACTTT.

The chain employs TRBV6-1 and TRBJ2-5; D is undetermined. Germline V gives CDR1 MNHNS, CDR2 SASEGT. The CDR3 has 11 amino acids. V lost 8 bases, J lost 1 base, and 5 bases lay in between. In DNA form, the CDR3 reads TGTGCCAGCCTGGGCCAAGAGACCCAGTACTTC. Protein product: CASLGQETQYF.

The sample holds many counts of this clonotype. In nucleotides, the CDR3 is TGCAGCGTCCCGGGACAGGCAACGAACACTGAAGCTTTCTTT. This encodes CSVPGQATNTEAFF. The chain employs TRBV29-1 and TRBJ1-1; 8 bases are shared with TRBD1. The CDR3 runs to 14 residues. Looked up from germline, CDR1 is SQVTM and CDR2 is ANQGSEA. V gave up 6 bases and J gave up 1 base; unmatched junction bases: 7.

V and J are TRBV5-1 and TRBJ2-7; D possibly corresponds to TRBD1 (7 bases). Germline-derived CDR1 and CDR2 are SGHRS and YFSETQ. The CDR3 is 13 residues long. Trimming left V 5 bases short and J 4 bases short, with 13 bases between. The CDR3 spells CASSSTGRYEQYF. As DNA, the CDR3 is TGCGCCAGCAGTTCGACAGGGAGGTACGAGCAGTACTTC.

The V and J genes are TRBV29-1 and TRBJ2-7; 8 positions match TRBD1. V trimming: 5 bases; J trimming: 2 bases; junction bases outside the gene matches: 2. The CDR3 length is 12 residues. The germline gives CDR1 SQVTM, CDR2 ANQGSEA. The CDR3 DNA is TGCAGCGTTAGGACAGGGACCTACGAGCAGTACTTC. This gives the protein CSVRTGTYEQYF.

The chain uses TRBV20-1 and TRBJ2-7; 8 bases are shared with TRBD1. The CDR3 length is 14 residues. Germline-derived CDR1 and CDR2 are DFQATT and SNEGSKA (reference sequence). The J segment lost 3 bases and the V segment lost 5 bases, leaving 9 bases of the junction unmatched. The CDR3 here is CSAPQDRGYYEQYF. CDR3 coding DNA: TGCAGTGCTCCTCAAGACAGGGGTTACTACGAGCAGTACTTC.

This clonotype was seen many times. The V and J genes are TRBV7-9 and TRBJ2-5; 7 bases line up with TRBD2. J was trimmed by 2 bases and V by 1 base; bases with no gene match: 1. Germline V gene lookup returns CDR1 SEHNR and CDR2 FQNEAQ (reference sequence). This CDR3 contains 14 residues. For the CDR3, the DNA is TGTGCCAGCAGCTTAGGGGGGGGACAAGAGACCCAGTACTTC. It specifies CASSLGGGQETQYF.

This clonotype was counted between two and nine times. This sequence joins TRBV29-1 and TRBJ2-5; 8 bases map to TRBD1. V gave up 6 bases and J gave up 3 bases; unmatched junction bases: 9. Germline loops: CDR1 SQVTM, CDR2 ANQGSEA. The CDR3 is made up of 14 amino acids. The CDR3 DNA follows: TGCAGCGTACGAGGACAGGGTAGGGAAGAGACCCAGTACTTC. Its translation: CSVRGQGREETQYF.

The gene calls are TRBV5-6 and TRBJ1-3; D perhaps matches TRBD1 (6 bases). This CDR3 region has 14 residues. Trimming shortened V by 3 bases and J by 8 bases, and 15 bases separated the two germline ends. Germline values: CDR1 SGHDT, CDR2 YYEEEE. CDR3: CASSSSGGTDTIYF. The CDR3 nucleotides are TGTGCCAGCAGCTCGTCGGGGGGCACGGACACCATATATTTT.

In its sample, this clonotype was seen many times. The chain joins TRBV20-1 to TRBJ2-7; a possible D gene is TRBD1 (6 bases). Germline CDR1 and CDR2: DFQATT and SNEGSKA (reference sequence). V lost 4 bases to trimming and J lost 6 bases, with 16 bases between them. This CDR3 comprises 13 residues. The CDR3 DNA reads TGCAGTGCTAAGTTATCAGGGGCGACCGAGCAGTACTTC. The encoded protein is CSAKLSGATEQYF.